The 6 T cell receptor beta chains in this list originate from one sample, sequenced in a study of OX40 agonist ivuxolimab in advanced cancers. Some clones are missing from TCRdb's copy, which holds only in-frame ones; the method was immunoSEQ multiplex PCR. The sample shows some 48,000 clones, approximately 79% of them seen only once. The specimen was CD4+ or CD8+ T cells sorted from blood, collected in a trial of the OX40 agonist ivuxolimab. These receptors were collected from an adult with an advanced solid tumor such as melanoma, head and neck, liver or kidney cancer.

The rearrangement links TRBV19 to TRBJ1-5; 8 bases align to TRBD1. Germline assignment: CDR1 LNHDA and CDR2 SQIVND (reference sequence). The junction had 4 bases not matched to a gene; V was cut back by 7 bases and J by 2 bases. CDR3 size: 14 residues. The CDR3 DNA follows: TGTGCCAGTAATGACAGGGGAGGCAATCAGCCCCAGCATTTT. Protein sequence: CASNDRGGNQPQHF.

The V and J genes are TRBV5-4 and TRBJ2-1; TRBD1 matches at 10 bases. Trimming cost V 0 bases and J 11 bases; bases outside gene matches: 8. The CDR3 has 15 amino acids. Germline V CDR1 and CDR2: SGHNT, YYREEE (reference sequence). CDR3 region: CASSLGAGQGRKQFF. CDR3 bases: TGTGCCAGCAGCTTGGGGGCGGGACAGGGGAGGAAGCAGTTCTTC.

The chain combines TRBV28 with TRBJ1-2; 7 bases fit TRBD1. Germline CDR1 and CDR2: MDHEN and SYDVKM. J was trimmed by 2 bases and V by 6 bases; bases with no gene match: 6. The CDR3 sequence is 14 residues long. The CDR3 region has the DNA TGTGCCAGCAGGTCGGGACAGAGCAACTATGGCTACACCTTC. This codes for CASRSGQSNYGYTF.

This clone showed up just a few times. The chain joins TRBV7-9 to TRBJ2-1, with 7 bases aligning to TRBD2. The CDR3 spans 18 residues. J was trimmed by 2 bases and V by 0 bases; bases with no gene match: 10. CDR1 is SEHNR and CDR2 is FQNEAQ in the germline V gene (reference sequence). The CDR3 region is CASSLAIGSSGTYNEQFF. The CDR3, as DNA: TGTGCCAGCAGCTTAGCCATAGGTTCAAGCGGGACCTACAATGAGCAGTTCTTC. The entire variable domain, with the rest obtained from reference TRBV7-9 and TRBJ2-1, is as follows: DTGVSQNPRHKITKRGQNVTFRCDPISEHNRLYWYRQTLGQGPEFLTYFQNEAQLEKSRLLSDRFSAERPKGSFSTLEIQRTEQGDSAMYLCASSLAIGSSGTYNEQFFGPGTRLTVL.

The V gene is TRBV5-1, the J gene TRBJ2-7, with D perhaps being TRBD1 or TRBD2 (5 bases each). The germline CDR1 and CDR2 sequences are SGHRS and YFSETQ. Trimming stripped 0 bases from V and 5 bases from J, with 12 bases between. The CDR3 sequence is 14 residues long. The CDR3 DNA follows: TGCGCCAGCAGCTTGGGAGGGGTTGAAAACGAGCAGTACTTC. Amino acids: CASSLGGVENEQYF.

Only one count was recorded for this clone. The V call is TRBV18, the J call TRBJ2-2, with unresolved D. V gave up 4 bases and J gave up 8 bases, with 11 bases separating them. The CDR3 covers 13 residues. Germline V gives CDR1 KGHSH, CDR2 LQKENI. CDR3 in DNA: TGTGCCAGCTCACTACAGACGGCTGGGGAGCTGTTTTTT. It codes for CASSLQTAGELFF.